The next 17 T cell receptor beta chains were all read from a single sample in a study of cytomegalovirus exposure and HLA in healthy donors. It was with 60 Vbeta and 13 Jbeta primers that the PCR ran. Produced via immunoSEQ multiplex PCR; TCRdb's table is partial and in-frame only. The table gives 200,000 or so clones; the top ten clones make up approximately 0.74% of it. Sequenced: PBMCs. These receptors came from a boy aged 5-17 years in good health and CMV-seronegative.

The CDR3: CASSSLGTGSYEQYF. DNA for the CDR3: TGTGCCAGTAGTTCACTTGGGACAGGGTCCTACGAGCAGTACTTC. The chain couples TRBV19 to TRBJ2-7; 9 positions match TRBD1. Trimming removed 5 bases from V and 1 base from J; junction bases left unmatched: 6. Germline V lookup: CDR1 LNHDA, CDR2 SQIVND (reference sequence). The CDR3 extends over 15 amino acids. The variable domain in full, completed from reference TRBV19 and TRBJ2-7, reads DGGITQSPKYLFRKEGQNVTLSCEQNLNHDAMYWYRQDPGQGLRLIYYSQIVNDFQKGDIAEGYSVSREKKESFPLTVTSAQKNPTAFYLCASSSLGTGSYEQYFGPGTRLTVT.

CDR3 sequence (DNA): TGTGCCAGCAGTTACGATACAACCACAGATACGCAGTATTTT. Translation: CASSYDTTTDTQYF. This chain links TRBV6-5 with TRBJ2-3; D remains unclear. Germline V gives CDR1 MNHEY, CDR2 SVGAGI. CDR3 length equals 14 residues. Trimming took 2 bases from V and 2 from J, leaving 8 bases between them.

This sequence joins TRBV2 and TRBJ2-5; 7 nucleotides agree with TRBD2. Germline trimming cut 5 bases from V and 4 bases from J; bases unmatched to any gene: 10. The CDR3 has 15 residues. CDR1 and CDR2 from the germline V gene are SNHLY and FYNNEI. In nucleotides, the CDR3 is TGTGCCAGCAGTATTCCCTCGACTAGCAGAGAGACCCAGTACTTC. Amino acid sequence: CASSIPSTSRETQYF.

The V call is TRBV11-3, the J call TRBJ2-2; no clear D gene. The CDR3 contains 12 residues. Germline assignment: CDR1 SGHNT and CDR2 YENEEA. Trimming pared 10 bases from V and 5 bases from J, leaving 11 bases between. CDR3 sequence reads: CATKTATGELFF. CDR3 in DNA: TGTGCCACCAAGACTGCGACCGGGGAGCTGTTTTTT.

The V and J genes are TRBV28 and TRBJ2-1; TRBD2 matches 7 bases. The length of the CDR3 is 18 residues. Unmatched junction bases numbered 16, after V lost 3 bases and J lost 5 bases. Germline-derived CDR1 and CDR2 are MDHEN and SYDVKM. The chain's CDR3 is CASSFPRGTPNPHNEQFF. The CDR3 nucleotides are TGTGCCAGCAGTTTCCCGCGGGGGACCCCAAACCCCCACAATGAGCAGTTCTTC.

The V call is TRBV27, the J call TRBJ2-7; perhaps TRBD1 as D (6 bases). The CDR3 has 15 amino acids. V shed 4 bases and J shed 1 base, with 14 bases lying between them. Germline CDR1 and CDR2: MNHEY and SMNVEV (reference sequence). The CDR3 sequence is CASSSGQPISYEQYF. CDR3 nucleotide sequence: TGTGCCAGCAGTTCCGGACAGCCGATTTCCTACGAGCAGTACTTC.

V and J are TRBV5-4 and TRBJ1-4; no firm D call. Trimming took off 2 bases at V and 6 bases at J, with 5 bases between the two ends. The CDR3 runs to 12 residues. Germline V gene sequence: CDR1 SGHNT, CDR2 YYREEE (reference sequence). The CDR3 DNA follows: TGTGCCAGCAGCTTAGGAGATGAAAAACTGTTTTTT. Translation: CASSLGDEKLFF.

V gene TRBV30 combines with J gene TRBJ2-4; TRBD2 might be the D (7 bases). Germline CDR1 is GTSNPN and CDR2 is SVGIG (reference sequence). The V and J ends lost 0 bases and 0 bases respectively, with 12 bases between them. CDR3 length: 16 amino acids. The CDR3 DNA is TGTGCCTGGAGTGTAGGGGGGGCTCTAGCCAAAAACATTCAGTACTTC. Its protein product is CAWSVGGALAKNIQYF. Full variable domain (missing parts from reference TRBV30 and TRBJ2-4): SQTIHQWPATLVQPVGSPLSLECTVEGTSNPNLYWYRQAAGRGLQLLFYSVGIGQISSEVPQNLSASRPQDRQFILSSKKLLLSDSGFYLCAWSVGGALAKNIQYFGAGTRLSVL.

The chain has TRBV9 and TRBJ2-3; 7 bases map to TRBD1. J gave up 2 bases and V 5 bases, and 8 bases lay outside the gene matches. CDR1 is SGDLS and CDR2 is YYNGEE in the germline V gene. This CDR3 is built from 15 residues. The CDR3 loop is CASRARGFPTDTQYF. The CDR3 coding sequence is TGTGCCAGCAGAGCCAGGGGGTTTCCCACAGATACGCAGTATTTT.

This chain uses TRBV5-1 with TRBJ2-2, with TRBD2 matching 7 bases. This CDR3 contains 18 residues. The germline V gene encodes CDR1 SGHRS and CDR2 YFSETQ. The trim removed 2 bases at V and 6 bases at J, leaving 16 bases unmatched. CDR3 residues: CASSFRQGSGVLAGELFF. The CDR3 DNA reads TGCGCCAGCAGCTTCCGCCAGGGAAGCGGGGTATTGGCCGGGGAGCTGTTTTTT.

This CDR3 reads CASSLRIGTSSYEQYF. The CDR3 coding sequence is TGCGCCAGCAGCTTGAGGATAGGGACAAGCTCCTACGAGCAGTACTTC. This chain joins TRBV5-1 and TRBJ2-7; D might be TRBD1 (6 bases). This CDR3 spans 16 amino acids. V lost 1 base to trimming and J lost 0 bases, with 14 bases between them. Germline lookup yields CDR1 SGHRS and CDR2 YFSETQ.

This chain uses TRBV7-2 with TRBJ2-3; D possibly corresponds to TRBD1 (5 bases). CDR1 is SGHTA, CDR2 FQGNSA, per germline. The CDR3 length is 15 residues. V lost 5 bases and J 0 bases, leaving 12 bases between the germline ends. The DNA of the CDR3 is TGTGCCAGCAGCCGACAGTTTCGGAGCACAGATACGCAGTATTTT. Residues: CASSRQFRSTDTQYF.

The chain recombines TRBV6-1 with TRBJ1-4; D may be TRBD1 (5 bases). Germline CDR1 MNHNS, CDR2 SASEGT. The ends were cut back, 7 bases at V and 8 bases at J, with 14 bases in the middle. This CDR3 is built from 13 residues. The CDR3 loop is CASTGEVGEKLFF. The DNA of the CDR3 is TGTGCCAGCACGGGGGAGGTGGGGGAAAAACTGTTTTTT.

This chain joins TRBV15 and TRBJ1-5; the match to TRBD1 covers 7 bases. Germline loops: CDR1 LNHNV, CDR2 YYDKDF (reference sequence). With V trimmed by 2 bases and J by 8 bases, 15 bases remained unmatched. This CDR3 contains 17 residues. The CDR3 reads CATSRPSPTGAREPQHF. The CDR3 DNA reads as TGTGCCACCAGCAGACCCTCTCCTACAGGGGCAAGGGAGCCCCAGCATTTT.

For the CDR3, the DNA is TGTGCCAGCAGCGGAAGACAGGGAAGGGACACTGAAGCTTTCTTT. Its protein is CASSGRQGRDTEAFF. The chain joins TRBV9 to TRBJ1-1; 7 bases align to TRBD1. V shed 3 bases and J 3 bases; nucleotides not matched to a gene: 8. This CDR3 is 15 amino acids long. In germline, CDR1 is SGDLS, CDR2 YYNGEE.

The genes are TRBV7-2 and TRBJ2-7; a possible D gene is TRBD2 (6 bases). V lost 2 bases to trimming and J lost 2 bases, with 10 bases between them. Germline V lookup: CDR1 SGHTA, CDR2 FQGNSA. This CDR3 contains 14 residues. The CDR3 region is CASSLRGGTYEQYF. The CDR3 coding sequence is TGTGCCAGCAGCTTAAGGGGAGGTACCTACGAGCAGTACTTC.

The genes are TRBV18 and TRBJ1-5; no clear D. Trimming removed 2 bases from V and 4 bases from J, with 6 bases in between. Looked up from germline, CDR1 is KGHSH and CDR2 is LQKENI. This CDR3 comprises 13 residues. As DNA, the CDR3 is TGTGCCAGCTCACCATCCGGGAATCAGCCCCAGCATTTT. Translation gives CASSPSGNQPQHF.